This T cell receptor beta chain stems from a study of breast tumors, draining lymph nodes, adjacent tissues. Study-wide findings and caveats: Tumors had less TCR diversity than lymph nodes, more than nontumor tissue.

Axillary draining lymph nodes of breast cancer patients supplied the node samples. This clonotype was found many times. Antigen specificity is unknown. From the multiplex PCR reads, TCRdb called clonotypes with MiXCR, one entry per CDR3 protein. This table holds roughly 110,000 distinct CDR3 sequences, less than 40% found once. With 2 bases removed from V and 5 bases from J, the gap between germline ends came to 15 bases. Germline V gene data show CDR1 as SEHNR and CDR2 as FQNEAQ (reference sequence). The CDR3 spans 15 residues. Material: axillary lymph node tissue. The rearrangement uses TRBV7-9 and TRBJ2-5, with D possibly called TRBD1 or TRBD2 (5 bases each). The sequence derives from a female donor with breast cancer. Some clones in this sample may be carry-over from other donors' samples. Written as DNA, the CDR3 is TGTGCCAGCAGCTTAAGGATCGGGACGACGGAGACCCAGTACTTC. This codes for CASSLRIGTTETQYF.